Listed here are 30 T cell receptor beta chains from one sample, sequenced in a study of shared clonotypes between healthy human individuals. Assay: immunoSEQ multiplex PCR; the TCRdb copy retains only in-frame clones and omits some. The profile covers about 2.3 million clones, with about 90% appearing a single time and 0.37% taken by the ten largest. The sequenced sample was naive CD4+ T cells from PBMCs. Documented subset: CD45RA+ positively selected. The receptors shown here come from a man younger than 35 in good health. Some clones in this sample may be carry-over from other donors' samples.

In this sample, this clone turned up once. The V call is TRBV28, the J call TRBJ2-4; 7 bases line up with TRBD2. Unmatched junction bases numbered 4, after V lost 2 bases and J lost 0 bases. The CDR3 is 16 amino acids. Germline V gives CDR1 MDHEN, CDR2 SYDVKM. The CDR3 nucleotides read TGTGCCAGCAGTTTAGCGGGAGCGAAAGCCAAAAACATTCAGTACTTC. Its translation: CASSLAGAKAKNIQYF. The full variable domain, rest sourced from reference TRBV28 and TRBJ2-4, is DVKVTQSSRYLVKRTGEKVFLECVQDMDHENMFWYRQDPGLGLRLIYFSYDVKMKEKGDIPEGYSVSREKKERFSLILESASTNQTSMYLCASSLAGAKAKNIQYFGAGTRLSVL.

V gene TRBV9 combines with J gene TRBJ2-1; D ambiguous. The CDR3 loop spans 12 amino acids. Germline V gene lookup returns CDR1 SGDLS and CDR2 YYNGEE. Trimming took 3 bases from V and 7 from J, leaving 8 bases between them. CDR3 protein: CASSESGNEQFF. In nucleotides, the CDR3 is TGTGCCAGCAGCGAGAGTGGGAATGAGCAGTTCTTC.

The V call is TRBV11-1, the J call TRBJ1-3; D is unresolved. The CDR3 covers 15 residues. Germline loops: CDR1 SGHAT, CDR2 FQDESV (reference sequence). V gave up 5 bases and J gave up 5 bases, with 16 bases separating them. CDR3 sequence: CASSQRDTARNTIYF. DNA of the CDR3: TGTGCCAGCAGCCAGCGCGACACTGCAAGAAACACCATATATTTT. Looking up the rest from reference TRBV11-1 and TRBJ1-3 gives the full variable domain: EAEVAQSPRYKITEKSQAVAFWCDPISGHATLYWYRQILGQGPELLVQFQDESVVDDSQLPKDRFSAERLKGVDSTLKIQPAELGDSAMYLCASSQRDTARNTIYFGEGSWLTVV.

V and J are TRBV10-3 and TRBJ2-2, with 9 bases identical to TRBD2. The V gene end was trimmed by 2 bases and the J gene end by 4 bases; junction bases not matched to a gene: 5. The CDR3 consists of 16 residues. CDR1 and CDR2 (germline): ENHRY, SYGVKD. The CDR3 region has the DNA TGTGCCATCAGTGAGGTCCTAGCGGGGACCACCGGGGAGCTGTTTTTT. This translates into CAISEVLAGTTGELFF.

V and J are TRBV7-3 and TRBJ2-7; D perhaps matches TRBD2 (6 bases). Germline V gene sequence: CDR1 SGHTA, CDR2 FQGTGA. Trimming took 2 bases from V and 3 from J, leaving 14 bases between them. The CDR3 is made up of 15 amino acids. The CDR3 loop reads CASSLGPSGSYEQYF. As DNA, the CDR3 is TGTGCCAGCAGCTTAGGGCCCTCCGGGAGCTACGAGCAGTACTTC. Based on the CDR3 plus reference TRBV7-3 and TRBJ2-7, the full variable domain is GAGVSQTPSNKVTEKGKYVELRCDPISGHTALYWYRQSLGQGPEFLIYFQGTGAADDSGLPNDRFFAVRPEGSVSTLKIQRTERGDSAVYLCASSLGPSGSYEQYFGPGTRLTVT.

The CDR3 bases are TGTGCCAGCAGTTTCGACAGCAATGAGCAGTTCTTC. Its protein is CASSFDSNEQFF. V and J are TRBV2 and TRBJ2-1; D might be TRBD1 (5 bases). CDR3 length: 12 residues. Germline V gene data show CDR1 as SNHLY and CDR2 as FYNNEI. V lost 5 bases to trimming and J lost 6 bases, with 8 bases between them.

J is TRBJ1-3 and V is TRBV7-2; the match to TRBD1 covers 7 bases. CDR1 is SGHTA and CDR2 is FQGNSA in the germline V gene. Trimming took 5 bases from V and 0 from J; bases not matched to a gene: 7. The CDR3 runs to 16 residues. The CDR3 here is CASSAQTGTSGNTIYF. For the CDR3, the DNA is TGTGCCAGCAGCGCCCAGACAGGGACCTCTGGAAACACCATATATTTT.

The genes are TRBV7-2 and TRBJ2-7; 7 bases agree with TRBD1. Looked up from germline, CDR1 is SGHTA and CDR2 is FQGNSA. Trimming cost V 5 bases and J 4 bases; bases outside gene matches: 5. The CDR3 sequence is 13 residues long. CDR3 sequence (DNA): TGTGCCAGCAGCGGGGACAGTTTTTACGAGCAGTACTTC. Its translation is CASSGDSFYEQYF.

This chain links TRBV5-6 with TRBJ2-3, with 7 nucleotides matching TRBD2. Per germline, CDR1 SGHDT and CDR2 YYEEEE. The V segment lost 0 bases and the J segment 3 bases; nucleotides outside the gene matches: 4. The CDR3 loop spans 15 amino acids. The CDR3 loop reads CASSLGLADTDTQYF. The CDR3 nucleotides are TGTGCCAGCAGCTTGGGTCTAGCGGATACAGATACGCAGTATTTT. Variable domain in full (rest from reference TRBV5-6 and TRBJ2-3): DAGVTQSPTHLIKTRGQQVTLRCSPKSGHDTVSWYQQALGQGPQFIFQYYEEEERQRGNFPDRFSGHQFPNYSSELNVNALLLGDSALYLCASSLGLADTDTQYFGPGTRLTVL.

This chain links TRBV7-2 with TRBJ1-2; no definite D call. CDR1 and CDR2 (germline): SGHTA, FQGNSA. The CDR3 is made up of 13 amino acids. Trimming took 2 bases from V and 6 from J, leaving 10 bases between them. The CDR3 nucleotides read TGTGCCAGCAGCTTACCAAACACCAATGGCTACACCTTC. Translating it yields CASSLPNTNGYTF.

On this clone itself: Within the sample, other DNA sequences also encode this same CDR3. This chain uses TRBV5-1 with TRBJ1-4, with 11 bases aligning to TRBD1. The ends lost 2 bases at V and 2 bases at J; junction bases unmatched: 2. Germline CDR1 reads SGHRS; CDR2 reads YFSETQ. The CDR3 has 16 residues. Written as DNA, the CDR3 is TGCGCCAGCAGCTTAGGACAGGGGGCTACTAATGAAAAACTGTTTTTT. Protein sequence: CASSLGQGATNEKLFF. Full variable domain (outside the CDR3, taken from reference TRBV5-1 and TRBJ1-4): KAGVTQTPRYLIKTRGQQVTLSCSPISGHRSVSWYQQTPGQGLQFLFEYFSETQRNKGNFPGRFSGRQFSNSRSEMNVSTLELGDSALYLCASSLGQGATNEKLFFGSGTQLSVL.

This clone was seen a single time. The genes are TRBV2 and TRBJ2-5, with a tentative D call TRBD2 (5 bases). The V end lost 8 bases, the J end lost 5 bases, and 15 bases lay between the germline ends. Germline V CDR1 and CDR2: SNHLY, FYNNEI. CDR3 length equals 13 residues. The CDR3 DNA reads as TGTGCCAGCGAGGGATCAAGATCCGAGACCCAGTACTTC. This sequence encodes CASEGSRSETQYF.

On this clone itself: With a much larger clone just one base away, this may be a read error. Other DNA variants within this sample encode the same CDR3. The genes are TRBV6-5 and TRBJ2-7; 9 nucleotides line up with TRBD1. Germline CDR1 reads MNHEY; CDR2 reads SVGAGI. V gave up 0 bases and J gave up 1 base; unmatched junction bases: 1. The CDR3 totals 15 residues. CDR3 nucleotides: TGTGCCAGCAGTTACTCGGGACAGGGTTCCTACGAGCAGTACTTC. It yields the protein CASSYSGQGSYEQYF.

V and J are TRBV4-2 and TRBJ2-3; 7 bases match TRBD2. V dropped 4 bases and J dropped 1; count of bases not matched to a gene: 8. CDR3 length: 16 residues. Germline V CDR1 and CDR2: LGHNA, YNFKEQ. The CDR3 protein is CASSRATSPGTDTQYF. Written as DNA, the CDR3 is TGTGCCAGCAGCCGCGCGACTAGCCCGGGCACAGATACGCAGTATTTT.

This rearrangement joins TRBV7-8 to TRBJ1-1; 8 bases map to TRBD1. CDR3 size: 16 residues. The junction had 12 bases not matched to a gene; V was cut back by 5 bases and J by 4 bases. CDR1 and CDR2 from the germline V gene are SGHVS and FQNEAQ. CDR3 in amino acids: CASSLTATGGRTEAFF. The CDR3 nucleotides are TGTGCCAGCAGCCTTACGGCAACAGGGGGGCGCACTGAAGCTTTCTTT.

CDR3 nucleotides: TGCGCCAGCAGCTACACAAATGGACTAGCGGCCACAGATACGCAGTATTTT. Protein sequence: CASSYTNGLAATDTQYF. The rearrangement joins TRBV5-1 to TRBJ2-3, with 10 nucleotides matching TRBD2. Trimming at V came to 3 bases and at J to 2 bases, leaving 9 bases not matched to a gene. CDR1 is SGHRS, CDR2 YFSETQ, per germline. The CDR3 loop spans 17 amino acids. Full variable domain (missing parts from reference TRBV5-1 and TRBJ2-3): KAGVTQTPRYLIKTRGQQVTLSCSPISGHRSVSWYQQTPGQGLQFLFEYFSETQRNKGNFPGRFSGRQFSNSRSEMNVSTLELGDSALYLCASSYTNGLAATDTQYFGPGTRLTVL.

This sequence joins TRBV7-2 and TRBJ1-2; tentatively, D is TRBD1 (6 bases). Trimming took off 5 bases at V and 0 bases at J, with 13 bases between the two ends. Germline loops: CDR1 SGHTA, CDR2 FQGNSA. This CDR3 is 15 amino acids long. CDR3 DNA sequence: TGTGCCAGCAGCGCACAGGGACCCACTAACTATGGCTACACCTTC. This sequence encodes CASSAQGPTNYGYTF.

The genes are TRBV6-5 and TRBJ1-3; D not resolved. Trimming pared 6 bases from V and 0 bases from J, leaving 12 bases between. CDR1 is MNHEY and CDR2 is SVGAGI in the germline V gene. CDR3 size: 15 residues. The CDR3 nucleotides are TGTGCCAGCAGCCCAGACATGATCTCTGGAAACACCATATATTTT. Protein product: CASSPDMISGNTIYF.

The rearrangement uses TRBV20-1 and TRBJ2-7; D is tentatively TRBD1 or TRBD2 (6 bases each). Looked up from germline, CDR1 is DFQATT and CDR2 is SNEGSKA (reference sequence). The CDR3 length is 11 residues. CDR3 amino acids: CRGGSTYEQYF. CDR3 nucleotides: TGCAGGGGGGGCTCTACCTACGAGCAGTACTTC.

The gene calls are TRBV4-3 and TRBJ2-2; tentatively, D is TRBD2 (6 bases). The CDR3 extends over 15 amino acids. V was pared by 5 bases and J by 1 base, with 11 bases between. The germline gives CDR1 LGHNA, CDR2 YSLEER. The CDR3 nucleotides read TGCGCCAGCAGCGCGGGACTCATGAACACCGGGGAGCTGTTTTTT. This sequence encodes CASSAGLMNTGELFF.

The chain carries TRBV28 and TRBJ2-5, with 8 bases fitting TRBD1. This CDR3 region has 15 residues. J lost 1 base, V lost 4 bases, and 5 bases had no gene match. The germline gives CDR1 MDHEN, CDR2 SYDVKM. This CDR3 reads CASSSLDRAQETQYF. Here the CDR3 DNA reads TGTGCCAGCAGTTCCTTGGACAGGGCCCAAGAGACCCAGTACTTC.

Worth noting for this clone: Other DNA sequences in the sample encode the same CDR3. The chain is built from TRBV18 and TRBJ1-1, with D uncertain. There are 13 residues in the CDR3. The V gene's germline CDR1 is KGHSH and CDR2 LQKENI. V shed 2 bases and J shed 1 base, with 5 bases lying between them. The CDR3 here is CASSPSQNTEAFF. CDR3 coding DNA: TGTGCCAGCTCACCATCCCAGAACACTGAAGCTTTCTTT.

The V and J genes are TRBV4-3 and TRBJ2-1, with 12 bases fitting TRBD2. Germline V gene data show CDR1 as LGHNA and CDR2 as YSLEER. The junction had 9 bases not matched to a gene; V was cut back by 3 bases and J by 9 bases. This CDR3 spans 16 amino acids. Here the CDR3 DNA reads TGCGCCAGCAGCCAGGCGGGACTAGCGGGTAGTAGTGAGCAGTTCTTC. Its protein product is CASSQAGLAGSSEQFF.

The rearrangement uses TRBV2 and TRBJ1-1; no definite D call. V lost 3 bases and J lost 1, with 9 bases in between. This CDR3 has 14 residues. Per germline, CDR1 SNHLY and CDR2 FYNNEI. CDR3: CASSDVVANTEAFF. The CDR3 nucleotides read TGTGCCAGCAGTGATGTGGTCGCGAACACTGAAGCTTTCTTT.

The CDR3 nucleotides read TGCGCCAGCAGCCATCTTCAGGGGACTCCTAACTATGGCTACACCTTC. As protein: CASSHLQGTPNYGYTF. The chain uses TRBV4-1 and TRBJ1-2, with a weak D call TRBD1 (6 bases). V was cut by 3 bases and J by 0 bases, with 14 bases left in between. CDR1 is MGHRA, CDR2 YSYEKL, per germline. The CDR3 is made up of 16 amino acids.

The CDR3 DNA is TGTGCCAGCAGCTTAGGGGCTAGCTGGGAGACCCAGTACTTC. It encodes CASSLGASWETQYF. The chain combines TRBV7-2 with TRBJ2-5, with D perhaps matching TRBD2 (5 bases). Trimming removed 1 base at V and 5 bases at J, with 11 bases between. This CDR3 has 14 amino acids. Germline V gene data show CDR1 as SGHTA and CDR2 as FQGNSA.

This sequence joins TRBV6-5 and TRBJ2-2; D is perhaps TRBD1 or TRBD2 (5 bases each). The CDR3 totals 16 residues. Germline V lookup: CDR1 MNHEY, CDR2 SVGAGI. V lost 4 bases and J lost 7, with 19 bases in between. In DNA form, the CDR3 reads TGTGCCAGCAGTTGGGGGACGCCACGAACGGTCGGGGAGCTGTTTTTT. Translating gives CASSWGTPRTVGELFF.

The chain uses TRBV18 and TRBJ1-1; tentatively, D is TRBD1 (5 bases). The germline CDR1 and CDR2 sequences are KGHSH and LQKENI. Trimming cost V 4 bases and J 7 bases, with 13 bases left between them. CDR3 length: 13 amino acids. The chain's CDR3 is CASSLSRDFEAFF. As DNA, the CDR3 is TGTGCCAGCTCACTTTCCCGGGACTTTGAAGCTTTCTTT.

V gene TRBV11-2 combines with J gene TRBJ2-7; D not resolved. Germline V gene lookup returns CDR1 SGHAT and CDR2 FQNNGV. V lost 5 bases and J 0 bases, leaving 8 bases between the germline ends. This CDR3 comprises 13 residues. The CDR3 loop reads CASSPGISYEQYF. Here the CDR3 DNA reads TGTGCCAGCAGCCCGGGTATCTCCTACGAGCAGTACTTC. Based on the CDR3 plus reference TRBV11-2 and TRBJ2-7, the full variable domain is EAGVAQSPRYKIIEKRQSVAFWCNPISGHATLYWYQQILGQGPKLLIQFQNNGVVDDSQLPKDRFSAERLKGVDSTLKIQPAKLEDSAVYLCASSPGISYEQYFGPGTRLTVT.

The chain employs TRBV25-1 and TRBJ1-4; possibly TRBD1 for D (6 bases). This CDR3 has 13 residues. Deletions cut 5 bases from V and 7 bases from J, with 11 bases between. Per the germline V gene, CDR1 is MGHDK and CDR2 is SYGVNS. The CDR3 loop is CASSHGGGEKLFF. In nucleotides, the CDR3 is TGTGCCAGCAGTCACGGAGGGGGTGAAAAACTGTTTTTT.